The 29 T cell receptor beta chains reported below all come from one sample, sequenced in a study of CXCR3-negative and CXCR3-positive naive CD8 T cells. The libraries of TRB cDNA were constructed through 5' RACE using UMI labels. Reprocessing the 5' RACE reads, TCRdb reports a single entry for every CDR3 protein and omits DNA. This sample contains 7,500 to 9,000 distinct CDR3 sequences. Material for sequencing was naive CXCR3- CD8+ T cells from blood. Subset noted: CD45RO-CCR7+CD27+CD95- naive CD8+ T cells lacking CXCR3 (TNR3-). Every receptor here comes from a human donor in good health. Some clones in this sample may be carry-over from other donors' samples.

Judged by frequency, this clonotype is medium-sized. The CDR3 loop reads CSVLAGITGELFF. This chain connects TRBV29-1 to TRBJ2-2. The CDR3 loop spans 13 amino acids. CDR1 SQVTM and CDR2 ANQGSEA come from the germline V gene.

The chain links TRBV19 to TRBJ2-1; TCRdb designates TRBD2, a call that cannot be tested without DNA. The CDR3 runs 15 residues. Germline values: CDR1 LNHDA, CDR2 SQIVND (reference sequence). The CDR3 spells CASSAGGLSYNEQFF. Filled out from reference TRBV19 and TRBJ2-1, the complete variable domain reads DGGITQSPKYLFRKEGQNVTLSCEQNLNHDAMYWYRQDPGQGLRLIYYSQIVNDFQKGDIAEGYSVSREKKESFPLTVTSAQKNPTAFYLCASSAGGLSYNEQFFGPGTRLTVL.

J is TRBJ2-1 and V is TRBV24-1; the TRBD2 assignment by TCRdb is unverifiable without DNA. Germline CDR1 is KGHDR and CDR2 is SFDVKD. This CDR3 comprises 17 residues. Here the CDR3 reads CATSGHLAGGTYNEQFF.

J is TRBJ2-6 and V is TRBV29-1; TCRdb lists TRBD1, though no DNA is available to test this call. Germline CDR1 SQVTM, CDR2 ANQGSEA. The CDR3 length is 18 residues. This CDR3 reads CSVEEFPLGNSGANVLTF.

This chain connects TRBV2 to TRBJ2-7; the D call of TRBD1 rests on TCRdb alone, since no DNA is present to check it. Germline V CDR1 and CDR2: SNHLY, FYNNEI. CDR3 length: 14 residues. CDR3 amino acids: CASSGTGGRYEQYF.

The rearrangement links TRBV5-4 to TRBJ1-1. Germline V gene sequence: CDR1 SGHNT, CDR2 YYREEE (reference sequence). This CDR3 is built from 13 residues. The CDR3 reads CASSFSEGTEAFF. The whole variable domain, remainder taken from reference TRBV5-4 and TRBJ1-1, is ETGVTQSPTHLIKTRGQQVTLRCSSQSGHNTVSWYQQALGQGPQFIFQYYREEENGRGNFPPRFSGLQFPNYSSELNVNALELDDSALYLCASSFSEGTEAFFGQGTRLTVV.

Frequency places this clonotype as medium-sized. The chain couples TRBV27 to TRBJ2-7; TCRdb designates TRBD2, a call that cannot be tested without DNA. Germline loops: CDR1 MNHEY, CDR2 SMNVEV (reference sequence). The CDR3 contains 13 residues. The CDR3: CASSPREGYEQYF.

This chain joins TRBV7-9 and TRBJ2-1; TCRdb proposes TRBD2, but this gene call is untestable without DNA. Germline V gives CDR1 SEHNR, CDR2 FQNEAQ (reference sequence). The CDR3 has 16 amino acids. The chain's CDR3 is CASSLGGSGRAGEQFF. The variable domain in full, with the rest retrieved from reference TRBV7-9 and TRBJ2-1, is DTGVSQNPRHKITKRGQNVTFRCDPISEHNRLYWYRQTLGQGPEFLTYFQNEAQLEKSRLLSDRFSAERPKGSFSTLEIQRTEQGDSAMYLCASSLGGSGRAGEQFFGPGTRLTVL.

In terms of frequency, this clonotype is medium-sized. The chain links TRBV5-1 to TRBJ2-3. The length of the CDR3 is 16 residues. Germline V lookup: CDR1 SGHRS, CDR2 YFSETQ. CDR3 region: CASSLEDWITTDTQYF.

Its frequency marks this clonotype as medium-sized (0.01 to 0.1%). V and J are TRBV5-1 and TRBJ1-1. This CDR3 is built from 12 residues. Per the germline V gene, CDR1 is SGHRS and CDR2 is YFSETQ. The CDR3 reads CASRSPNTEAFF.

This clonotype is medium-sized (0.01 to 0.1%) by frequency. The chain joins TRBV14 to TRBJ2-7; absent DNA, TCRdb's TRBD1 call cannot be checked. In germline, CDR1 is SGHDN, CDR2 FVKESK. CDR3 size: 13 residues. The CDR3 is CASSLTGDHEQYF.

V usage is TRBV27 and J usage is TRBJ1-5; absent DNA, TCRdb's TRBD1 call cannot be checked. The germline V gene has CDR1 MNHEY and CDR2 SMNVEV (reference sequence). The CDR3 is made up of 15 amino acids. CDR3: CASSTGQGAIQPQHF.

By frequency, this clonotype is medium-sized. The chain carries TRBV21-1 and TRBJ1-1. TRBV21-1 is shown as a pseudogene. The CDR3 length is 11 residues. CDR3 in amino acids: CASKVNTEAFF.

The CDR3 loop reads CASSSRTGTDTQYF. The chain is built from TRBV11-3 and TRBJ2-3; checking the TCRdb D call of TRBD1 is not possible without DNA. Germline lookup yields CDR1 SGHNT and CDR2 YENEEA. CDR3 length equals 14 residues.

The chain combines TRBV7-8 with TRBJ2-4; TCRdb's D gene call, TRBD1, goes unchecked for lack of DNA. CDR1 is SGHVS and CDR2 is FQNEAQ in the germline V gene. CDR3 length: 14 amino acids. Here the CDR3 reads CASSFGGVGNIQYF.

The V gene is TRBV29-1, the J gene TRBJ2-3; with no DNA, the TCRdb D assignment of TRBD2 cannot be verified. CDR3 length: 16 amino acids. The V gene's germline CDR1 is SQVTM and CDR2 ANQGSEA. The CDR3 reads CSGILIGQLVTDTQYF.

This clonotype registers medium-sized by frequency. The chain joins TRBV27 to TRBJ1-5; TCRdb designates TRBD1, a call that cannot be tested without DNA. This CDR3 has 13 amino acids. Germline V lookup: CDR1 MNHEY, CDR2 SMNVEV (reference sequence). The CDR3 loop reads CASSGGANQPQHF.

The chain is built from TRBV28 and TRBJ1-1. Germline V lookup: CDR1 MDHEN, CDR2 SYDVKM. This CDR3 has 12 amino acids. CDR3 residues: CASRQTGAGAFF.

This clonotype shows up as medium-sized by frequency. J is TRBJ2-7 and V is TRBV10-2; absent DNA, TCRdb's TRBD1 call cannot be checked. From germline, CDR1 is WSHSY and CDR2 SAAADI. This CDR3 has 13 residues. The CDR3 sequence: CASGTGTSYEQYF.

Frequency places this clonotype as medium-sized. The V gene is TRBV5-1, the J gene TRBJ1-1. Germline CDR1 reads SGHRS; CDR2 reads YFSETQ. The CDR3 runs to 14 residues. The CDR3 here is CASGLGQGHTEAFF. Supplemented by reference TRBV5-1 and TRBJ1-1, the full variable domain reads KAGVTQTPRYLIKTRGQQVTLSCSPISGHRSVSWYQQTPGQGLQFLFEYFSETQRNKGNFPGRFSGRQFSNSRSEMNVSTLELGDSALYLCASGLGQGHTEAFFGQGTRLTVV.

The chain uses TRBV12-2 and TRBJ2-1; TCRdb's D call of TRBD2 is untestable without DNA. TRBV12-2 is termed a pseudogene. The CDR3 length is 20 residues. CDR3 region: CASRLERLCSRSSSYNEQFF.

This clonotype is identified as medium-sized from frequency. This chain links TRBV29-1 with TRBJ1-5; the D gene TCRdb calls, TRBD1, cannot be checked with no DNA. The CDR3 loop spans 13 amino acids. Germline lookup yields CDR1 SQVTM and CDR2 ANQGSEA. This chain's CDR3 is CSVETGDNQPQHF.

The V call is TRBV7-9, the J call TRBJ2-3; absent DNA, TCRdb's TRBD1 call cannot be checked. Germline V gives CDR1 SEHNR, CDR2 FQNEAQ (reference sequence). The CDR3 is 14 residues long. This chain's CDR3 is CASRGDASTDTQYF.

V gene TRBV7-2 combines with J gene TRBJ2-7; TCRdb's D gene call, TRBD1, goes unchecked for lack of DNA. CDR1 is SGHTA and CDR2 is FQGNSA in the germline V gene. The CDR3 runs 11 residues. CDR3 loop: CAGGQPYEQYF.

CDR3 loop: CATSRTDSGANVLTF. This chain links TRBV24-1 with TRBJ2-6. CDR1 is KGHDR, CDR2 SFDVKD, per germline. The CDR3 spans 15 residues.

This clonotype ranks as medium-sized in terms of frequency. J is TRBJ2-2 and V is TRBV29-1; TCRdb selects TRBD1, and the lack of DNA leaves this call unchecked. The germline V gene encodes CDR1 SQVTM and CDR2 ANQGSEA. The CDR3 runs to 15 residues. The CDR3 here is CSVYTGQGNTGELFF.

This clonotype is medium-sized by frequency. J is TRBJ2-2 and V is TRBV20-1; TCRdb calls TRBD2, which cannot be checked without DNA. Germline V lookup: CDR1 DFQATT, CDR2 SNEGSKA (reference sequence). The CDR3 is 15 residues long. This chain's CDR3 is CSASGLAGDTGELFF.

The rearrangement uses TRBV5-1 and TRBJ2-7. Germline CDR1 SGHRS, CDR2 YFSETQ. The CDR3 contains 14 residues. This CDR3 is CASSYSGNTNEQYF.

This clonotype shows up as medium-sized by frequency. V and J are TRBV29-1 and TRBJ2-7. Germline CDR1 and CDR2: SQVTM and ANQGSEA. The CDR3 length is 13 residues. The CDR3 loop is CSVEDPDPYEQYF.